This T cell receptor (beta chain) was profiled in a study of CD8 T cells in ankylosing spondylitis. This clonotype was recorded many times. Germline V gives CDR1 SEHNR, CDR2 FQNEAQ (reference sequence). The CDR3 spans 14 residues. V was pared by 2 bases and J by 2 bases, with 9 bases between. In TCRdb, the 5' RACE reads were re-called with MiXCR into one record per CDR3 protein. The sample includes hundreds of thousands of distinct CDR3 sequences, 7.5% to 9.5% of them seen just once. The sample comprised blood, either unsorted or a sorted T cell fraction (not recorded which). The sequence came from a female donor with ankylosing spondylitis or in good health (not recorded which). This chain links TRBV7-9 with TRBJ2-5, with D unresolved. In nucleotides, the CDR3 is TGTGCCAGCAGCTTAAGGGCCAGACAAGAGACCCAGTACTTC. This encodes CASSLRARQETQYF.